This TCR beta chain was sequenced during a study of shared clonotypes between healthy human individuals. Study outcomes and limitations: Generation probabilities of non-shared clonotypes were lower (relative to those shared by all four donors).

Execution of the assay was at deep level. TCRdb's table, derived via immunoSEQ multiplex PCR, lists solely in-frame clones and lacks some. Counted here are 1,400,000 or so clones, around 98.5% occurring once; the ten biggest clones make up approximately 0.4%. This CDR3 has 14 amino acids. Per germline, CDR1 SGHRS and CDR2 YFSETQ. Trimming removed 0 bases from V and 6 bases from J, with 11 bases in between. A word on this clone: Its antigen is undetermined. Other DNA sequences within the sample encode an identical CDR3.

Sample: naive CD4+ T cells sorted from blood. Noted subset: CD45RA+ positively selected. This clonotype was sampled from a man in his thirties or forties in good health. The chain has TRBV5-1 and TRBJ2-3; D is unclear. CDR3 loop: CASSLVAPTDTQYF. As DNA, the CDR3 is TGCGCCAGCAGCTTGGTGGCTCCCACGGATACGCAGTATTTT. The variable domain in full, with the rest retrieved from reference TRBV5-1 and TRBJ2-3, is KAGVTQTPRYLIKTRGQQVTLSCSPISGHRSVSWYQQTPGQGLQFLFEYFSETQRNKGNFPGRFSGRQFSNSRSEMNVSTLELGDSALYLCASSLVAPTDTQYFGPGTRLTVL.